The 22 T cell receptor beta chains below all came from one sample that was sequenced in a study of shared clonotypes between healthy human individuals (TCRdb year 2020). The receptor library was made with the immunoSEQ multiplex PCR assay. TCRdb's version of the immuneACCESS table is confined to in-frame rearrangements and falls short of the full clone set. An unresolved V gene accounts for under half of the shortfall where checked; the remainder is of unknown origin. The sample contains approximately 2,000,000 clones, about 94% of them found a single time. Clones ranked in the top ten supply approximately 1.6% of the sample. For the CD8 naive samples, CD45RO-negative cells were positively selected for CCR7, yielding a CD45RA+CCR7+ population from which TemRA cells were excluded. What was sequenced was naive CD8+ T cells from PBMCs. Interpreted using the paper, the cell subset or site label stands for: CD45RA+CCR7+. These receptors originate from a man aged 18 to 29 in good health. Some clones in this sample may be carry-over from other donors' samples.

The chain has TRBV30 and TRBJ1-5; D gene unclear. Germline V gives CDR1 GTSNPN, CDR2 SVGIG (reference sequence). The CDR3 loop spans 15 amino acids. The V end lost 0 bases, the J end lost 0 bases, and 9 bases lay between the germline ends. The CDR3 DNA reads TGTGCCTGGAGTGTGGGAAGGGATAGCAATCAGCCCCAGCATTTT. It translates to CAWSVGRDSNQPQHF.

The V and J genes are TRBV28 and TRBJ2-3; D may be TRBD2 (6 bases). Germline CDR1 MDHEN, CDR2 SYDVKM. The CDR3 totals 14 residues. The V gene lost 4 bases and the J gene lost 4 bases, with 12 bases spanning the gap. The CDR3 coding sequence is TGTGCCAGCAGTTCTAACCCGGGGGCAGATACGCAGTATTTT. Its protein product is CASSSNPGADTQYF. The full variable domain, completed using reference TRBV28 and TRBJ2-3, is DVKVTQSSRYLVKRTGEKVFLECVQDMDHENMFWYRQDPGLGLRLIYFSYDVKMKEKGDIPEGYSVSREKKERFSLILESASTNQTSMYLCASSSNPGADTQYFGPGTRLTVL.

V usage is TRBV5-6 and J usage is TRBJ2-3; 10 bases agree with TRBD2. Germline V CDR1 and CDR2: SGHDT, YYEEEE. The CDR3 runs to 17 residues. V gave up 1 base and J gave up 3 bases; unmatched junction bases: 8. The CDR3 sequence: CASSLPSSGSGTDTQYF. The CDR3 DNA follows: TGTGCCAGCAGCTTGCCGTCTAGCGGGAGTGGGACAGATACGCAGTATTTT.

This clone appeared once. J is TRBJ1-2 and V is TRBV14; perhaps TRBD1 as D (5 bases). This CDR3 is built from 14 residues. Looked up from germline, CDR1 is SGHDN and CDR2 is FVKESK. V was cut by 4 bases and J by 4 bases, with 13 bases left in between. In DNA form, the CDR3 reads TGTGCCAGCAGCCGGGACCTCCGCCCCTATGGCTACACCTTC. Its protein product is CASSRDLRPYGYTF.

CDR3 coding DNA: TGTGCCAGCAGCGTATGGGGGAGGCACCGCGCAGATACGCAGTATTTT. Translated, it gives CASSVWGRHRADTQYF. V usage is TRBV9 and J usage is TRBJ2-3; possible D gene TRBD2, 6 bases. The CDR3 runs to 16 residues. Germline V gene sequence: CDR1 SGDLS, CDR2 YYNGEE. Trimming cost V 1 base and J 4 bases, with 16 bases left between them. The full variable domain, completed using reference TRBV9 and TRBJ2-3, is DSGVTQTPKHLITATGQRVTLRCSPRSGDLSVYWYQQSLDQGLQFLIQYYNGEERAKGNILERFSAQQFPDLHSELNLSSLELGDSALYFCASSVWGRHRADTQYFGPGTRLTVL.

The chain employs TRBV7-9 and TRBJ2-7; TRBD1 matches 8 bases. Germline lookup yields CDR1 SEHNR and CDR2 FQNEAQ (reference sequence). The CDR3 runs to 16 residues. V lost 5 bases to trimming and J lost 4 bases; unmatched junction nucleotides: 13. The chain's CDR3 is CASSRTTGRGLYEQYF. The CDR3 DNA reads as TGTGCCAGCAGCCGGACCACCGGCAGGGGGCTGTACGAGCAGTACTTC.

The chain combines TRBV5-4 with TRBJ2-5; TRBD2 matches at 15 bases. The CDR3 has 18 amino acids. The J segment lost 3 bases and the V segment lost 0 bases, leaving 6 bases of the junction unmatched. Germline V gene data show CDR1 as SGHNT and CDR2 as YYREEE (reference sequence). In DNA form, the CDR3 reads TGTGCCAGCAGCTTGGACGGACTAGCGGGAGGGACGGAAGAGACCCAGTACTTC. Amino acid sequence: CASSLDGLAGGTEETQYF.

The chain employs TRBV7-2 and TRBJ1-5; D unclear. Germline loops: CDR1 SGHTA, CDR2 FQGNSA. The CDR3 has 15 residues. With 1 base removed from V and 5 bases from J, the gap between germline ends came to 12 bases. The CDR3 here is CASSLVLADYQPQHF. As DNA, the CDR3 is TGTGCCAGCAGCTTAGTATTGGCGGATTATCAGCCCCAGCATTTT.

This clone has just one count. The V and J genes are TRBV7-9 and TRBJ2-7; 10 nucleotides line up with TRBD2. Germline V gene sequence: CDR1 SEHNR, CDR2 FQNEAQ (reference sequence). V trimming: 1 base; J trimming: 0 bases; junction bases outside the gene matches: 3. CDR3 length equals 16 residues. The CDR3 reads CASSLGSGRVSYEQYF. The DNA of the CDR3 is TGTGCCAGCAGCTTAGGCAGCGGGAGGGTCTCCTACGAGCAGTACTTC.

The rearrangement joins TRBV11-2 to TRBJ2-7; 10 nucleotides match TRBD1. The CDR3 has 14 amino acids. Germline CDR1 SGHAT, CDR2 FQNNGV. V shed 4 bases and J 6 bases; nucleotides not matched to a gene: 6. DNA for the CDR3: TGTGCCAGCAGCTGGGGGACAGGGGTTCGCGAGCAGTACTTC. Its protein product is CASSWGTGVREQYF.

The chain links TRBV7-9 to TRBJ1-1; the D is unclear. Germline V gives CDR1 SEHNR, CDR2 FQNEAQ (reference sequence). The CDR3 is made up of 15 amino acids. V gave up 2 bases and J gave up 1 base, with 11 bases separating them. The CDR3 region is CASSLIAAKNTEAFF. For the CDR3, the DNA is TGTGCCAGCAGCTTAATCGCAGCCAAGAACACTGAAGCTTTCTTT. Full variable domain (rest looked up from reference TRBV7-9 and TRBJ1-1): DTGVSQNPRHKITKRGQNVTFRCDPISEHNRLYWYRQTLGQGPEFLTYFQNEAQLEKSRLLSDRFSAERPKGSFSTLEIQRTEQGDSAMYLCASSLIAAKNTEAFFGQGTRLTVV.

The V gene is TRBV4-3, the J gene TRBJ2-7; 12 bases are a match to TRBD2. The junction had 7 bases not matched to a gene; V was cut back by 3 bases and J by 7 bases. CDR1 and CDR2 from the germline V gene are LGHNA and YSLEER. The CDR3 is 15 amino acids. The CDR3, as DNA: TGCGCCAGCAGCCACACTAGCGGGAGGCCTTTTGAGCAGTACTTC. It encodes CASSHTSGRPFEQYF.

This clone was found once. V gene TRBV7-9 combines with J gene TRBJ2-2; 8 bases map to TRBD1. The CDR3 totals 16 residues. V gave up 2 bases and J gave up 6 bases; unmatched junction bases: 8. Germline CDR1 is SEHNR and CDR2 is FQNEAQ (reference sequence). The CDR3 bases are TGTGCCAGCAGCTTATCAGGGGGCGCGACCGCCGGGGAGCTGTTTTTT. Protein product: CASSLSGGATAGELFF.

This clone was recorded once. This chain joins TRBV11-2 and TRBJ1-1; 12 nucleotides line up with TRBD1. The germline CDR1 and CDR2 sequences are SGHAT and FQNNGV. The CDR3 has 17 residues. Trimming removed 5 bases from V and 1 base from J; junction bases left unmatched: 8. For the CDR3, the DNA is TGTGCCAGCAGCCACCGGGACAGGGGGCTTGGGAACACTGAAGCTTTCTTT. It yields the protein CASSHRDRGLGNTEAFF.

In DNA, the CDR3 is TGCAGCGTTGGTATTATCGGTGAGCAGTTCTTC. Protein: CSVGIIGEQFF. This chain joins TRBV29-1 and TRBJ2-1, with unresolved D. This CDR3 contains 11 residues. CDR1 and CDR2 (germline): SQVTM, ANQGSEA. Trimming took 4 bases from V and 9 from J, leaving 10 bases between them.

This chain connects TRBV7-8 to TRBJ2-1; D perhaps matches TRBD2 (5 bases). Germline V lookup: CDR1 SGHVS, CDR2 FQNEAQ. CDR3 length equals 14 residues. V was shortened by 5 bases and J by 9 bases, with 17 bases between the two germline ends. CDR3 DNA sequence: TGTGCCAGCAGCAGGACCAATAGCGTCCCTGAGCAGTTCTTC. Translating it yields CASSRTNSVPEQFF.

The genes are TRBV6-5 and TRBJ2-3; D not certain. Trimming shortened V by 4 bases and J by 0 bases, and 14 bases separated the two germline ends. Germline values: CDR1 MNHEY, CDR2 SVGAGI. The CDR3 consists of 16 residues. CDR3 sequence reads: CASSWTENPSTDTQYF. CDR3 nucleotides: TGTGCCAGCAGTTGGACGGAGAACCCTAGCACAGATACGCAGTATTTT.

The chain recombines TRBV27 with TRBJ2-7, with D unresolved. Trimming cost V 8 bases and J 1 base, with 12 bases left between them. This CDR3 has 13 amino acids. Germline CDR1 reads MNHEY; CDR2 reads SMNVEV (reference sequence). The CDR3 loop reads CASAFTDSYEQYF. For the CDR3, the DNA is TGTGCCAGCGCATTTACTGATTCCTACGAGCAGTACTTC.

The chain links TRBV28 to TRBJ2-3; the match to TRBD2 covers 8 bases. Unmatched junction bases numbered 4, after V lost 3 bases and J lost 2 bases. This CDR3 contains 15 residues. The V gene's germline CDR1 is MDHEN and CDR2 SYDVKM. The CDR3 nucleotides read TGTGCCAGCAGTTTTGCGGGAGGCAACACAGATACGCAGTATTTT. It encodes CASSFAGGNTDTQYF.

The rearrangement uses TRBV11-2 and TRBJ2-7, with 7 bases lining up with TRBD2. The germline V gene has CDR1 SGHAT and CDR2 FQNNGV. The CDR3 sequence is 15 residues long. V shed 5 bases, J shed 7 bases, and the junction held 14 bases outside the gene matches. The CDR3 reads CASSHPSGLPWEQYF. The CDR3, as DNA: TGTGCCAGCAGCCACCCTAGCGGTCTGCCCTGGGAGCAGTACTTC. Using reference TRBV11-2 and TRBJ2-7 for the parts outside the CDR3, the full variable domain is EAGVAQSPRYKIIEKRQSVAFWCNPISGHATLYWYQQILGQGPKLLIQFQNNGVVDDSQLPKDRFSAERLKGVDSTLKIQPAKLEDSAVYLCASSHPSGLPWEQYFGPGTRLTVT.

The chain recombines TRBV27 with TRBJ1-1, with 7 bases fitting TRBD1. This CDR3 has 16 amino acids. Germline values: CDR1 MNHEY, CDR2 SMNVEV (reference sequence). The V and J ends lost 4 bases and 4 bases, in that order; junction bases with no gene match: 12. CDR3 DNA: TGTGCCAGCAGTTCAAACCCTACAGGGGAAGGCACTGAAGCTTTCTTT. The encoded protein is CASSSNPTGEGTEAFF.

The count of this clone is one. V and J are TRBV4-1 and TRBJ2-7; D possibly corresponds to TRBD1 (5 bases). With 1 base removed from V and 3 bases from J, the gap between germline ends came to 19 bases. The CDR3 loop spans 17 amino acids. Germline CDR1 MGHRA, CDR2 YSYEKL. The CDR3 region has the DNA TGCGCCAGCAGCCAAGCGGAATCCGGTGGGGCGCTCTACGAGCAGTACTTC. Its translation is CASSQAESGGALYEQYF.